The rows below give T cell receptor beta chains drawn from one sample of a study of cytomegalovirus exposure and HLA in healthy donors. The assay was immunoSEQ multiplex PCR, and TCRdb's table has in-frame clones only and misses some. The table includes approximately 150,000 clones, approximately 71% detected once. Sequenced: PBMCs. These receptors originate from a male donor in good health and CMV-seronegative. The CDR3 runs from the conserved cysteine through the conserved F or W. The D gene is left open where the match is weak. The size entry is marked missing in some rows and otherwise reads once, few, many or a size class.

j_gene	d_gene	abundance	v_gene	CDR3nt	CDR3aa
TRBJ2-3	TRBD2	few	TRBV9	TGTGCCAGCAGCGTTAGCGGGAAATTAGATACGCAGTATTTT	CASSVSGKLDTQYF
TRBJ1-1	-	once	TRBV6-5	TGTGCCAGCAGTTACTCGGGGGGGCACGAAGCTTTCTTT	CASSYSGGHEAFF
TRBJ1-6	-	-	TRBV5-1	TGCGCCAGCAGCTTTCGTACGGATTCACCCCTCCACTTT	CASSFRTDSPLHF
TRBJ1-4	-	-	TRBV5-8	TGTGCCAGCAGCCAGGCCCTCGGGACACGAAATGAAAAACTGTTTTTT	CASSQALGTRNEKLFF
TRBJ2-3	-	few	TRBV7-8	TGTGCCAGCAGCTTAAGCACGGCAGATACGCAGTATTTT	CASSLSTADTQYF
TRBJ2-3	TRBD2	-	TRBV29-1	TGCAGCGTTGACAACTTGGCGGGGGTCACAGATACGCAGTATTTT	CSVDNLAGVTDTQYF
TRBJ1-2	-	-	TRBV28	TGTGCCAGCAGTTTACGGGGGGCTATAGGCAATGGCTACACCTTC	CASSLRGAIGNGYTF
TRBJ1-3	-	-	TRBV7-2	TGTGCCAGCAGCTTAGGACATTCTGGAAACACCATATATTTT	CASSLGHSGNTIYF
TRBJ1-1	-	few	TRBV7-9	TGTTCCAGCAGCTCCCACCCAGTTTTGAACACTGAAGCTTTCTTT	CSSSSHPVLNTEAFF
TRBJ1-2	TRBD1	-	TRBV7-2	TGTGCCAGCAGCTTTCCGGGACAGGGGAAGATCGGCTACACCTTC	CASSFPGQGKIGYTF
TRBJ1-5	-	-	TRBV27	TGTGCCAGCAGTTTAAGGGGTAGCAATCAGCCCCAGCATTTT	CASSLRGSNQPQHF
TRBJ2-2	TRBD2	-	TRBV11-2	TGTGCCAGCAGCTCCTCTAGCGGGGGGGAAATGGTGGAGCTGTTTTTT	CASSSSSGGEMVELFF
TRBJ2-3	TRBD1	-	TRBV7-9	TGTGCCAGCAGCTTAGGACAGGGAGTAGATACGCAGTATTTT	CASSLGQGVDTQYF
TRBJ1-6	-	-	TRBV7-3	TGTGCCAGCAGCTTTGTAGAGGACAGCCCCCTCCACTTT	CASSFVEDSPLHF
TRBJ2-7	TRBD2	once	TRBV7-9	TGTTCCAGCAGCGTAGCGGGGCGCTACGAGCAGTACTTC	CSSSVAGRYEQYF
TRBJ2-3	TRBD2	-	TRBV5-6	TGTGCCAGCAGCTTTAGCGGGAGCACAGATACGCAGTATTTT	CASSFSGSTDTQYF
TRBJ2-3	-	-	TRBV14	TGTGCCAGCAGCCAAGACTTCGGCGGCGATACGCAGTATTTT	CASSQDFGGDTQYF
TRBJ1-5	-	once	TRBV11-2	TGTGCCAGCAGCTTCAGTGTTACCAATCAGCCCCAGCATTTT	CASSFSVTNQPQHF
TRBJ2-7	-	-	TRBV27	TGTGCCAGCAGTTTAAGCTGGACAGACACCTACGAGCAGTACTTC	CASSLSWTDTYEQYF
TRBJ2-5	-	-	TRBV2	TGTGCCAGCAACGTAGGCCAGAGGGAGACCCAGTACTTC	CASNVGQRETQYF
TRBJ2-5	-	-	TRBV7-2	TGTGCCAGCAGCGTCCTCCGAGAGACCCAGTACTTC	CASSVLRETQYF
TRBJ1-1	-	-	TRBV18	TGTGCCAGCTCATCAAATCTGGGGGAGGGGACGAACACTGAAGCTTTCTTT	CASSSNLGEGTNTEAFF
TRBJ2-1	-	-	TRBV27	TGTGCCAGCAGTTTATTAGTGAGCGGTGAGCAGTTCTTC	CASSLLVSGEQFF
TRBJ2-3	-	-	TRBV2	TGTGCCAGCAGCCTTCTAAACACAGATACGCAGTATTTT	CASSLLNTDTQYF
TRBJ1-1	TRBD1	-	TRBV29-1	TGCAGCGGGGGACAGGGAGGTGAAGCTTTCTTT	CSGGQGGEAFF
TRBJ1-6	TRBD1	-	TRBV6-5	TGTGCCAGCATGAGGGGGCAGAGTTCACCCCTCCACTTT	CASMRGQSSPLHF
TRBJ1-5	TRBD1	few	TRBV25-1	TGTGCCAGCAGTGCAGAGACAGGGGGCAATCAGCCCCAGCATTTT	CASSAETGGNQPQHF
TRBJ1-1	-	once	TRBV7-2	TGTGCCAGCAGCTTAACCCAGGGGCCGGCTTTCTTT	CASSLTQGPAFF
TRBJ1-5	-	-	TRBV19	TGTGCCAGTAGTATAGGTGGGGGCAGCAATCAGCCCCAGCATTTT	CASSIGGGSNQPQHF
TRBJ1-1	-	-	TRBV19	TGTGCCAGTAGTATCAGGGTTGAAGCTTTCTTT	CASSIRVEAFF
TRBJ1-2	-	-	TRBV5-1	TGCGCCAGCAGCTTGGGGCTCTATGGCTACACCTTC	CASSLGLYGYTF
TRBJ1-5	-	-	TRBV19	TGTGCCAGTAGTTCCGCCGGGACTTCTGGCCAGCCCCAGCATTTT	CASSSAGTSGQPQHF
TRBJ1-5	TRBD1	-	TRBV7-3	TGTGCCAGCAGCTCAGGGGGCCGGAATCAGCCCCAGCATTTT	CASSSGGRNQPQHF
TRBJ1-1	-	-	TRBV5-1	TGCGCCAGCAGCCTCACAGGGTTAACTGAAGCTTTCTTT	CASSLTGLTEAFF
TRBJ1-2	TRBD1	-	TRBV18	TGTGCCAGCTCACCACCGGGACAGGATGGAGGCTACACCTTC	CASSPPGQDGGYTF
TRBJ2-1	-	medium-sized	TRBV6-4	TGTGCCAGCAGTGCTGGGGCAGGGGAAGGGAATGAGCAGTTCTTC	CASSAGAGEGNEQFF
TRBJ2-1	TRBD2	-	TRBV11-3	TGTGCCAGCAGCCCCCGGGGTGCGGGAGCCTACAATGAGCAGTTCTTC	CASSPRGAGAYNEQFF
TRBJ2-7	-	-	TRBV5-8	TGTGCCAGCAGCTTGGCACAGCCCTCCTACGAGCAGTACTTC	CASSLAQPSYEQYF
TRBJ2-7	TRBD1	-	TRBV9	TGTGCCAGCAGCTCCGGACAGGGCTCCTACGAGCAGTACTTC	CASSSGQGSYEQYF
TRBJ1-1	-	-	TRBV15	TGTGCCACCAGCAGAGACTTTCGGGTAGGGGGCACTGAAGCTTTCTTT	CATSRDFRVGGTEAFF
TRBJ1-2	-	-	TRBV6-1	TGTGCCAGCAGTGAAGCAGTGGGGGCTTATAACTATGGCTACACCTTC	CASSEAVGAYNYGYTF
TRBJ1-3	TRBD1	-	TRBV10-1	TGCGCCAGCAGTGAATCGGACAGGGGGCCCTCTGGAAACACCATATATTTT	CASSESDRGPSGNTIYF
TRBJ1-5	-	few	TRBV4-1	TGCGCCAGCAGCCAACAAACCGGGACACGAGGGCAGCCCCAGCATTTT	CASSQQTGTRGQPQHF
TRBJ2-5	TRBD2	once	TRBV5-1	TGCGCCAGCAGCTTATCGAGCGGGGGGCAAGAGACCCAGTACTTC	CASSLSSGGQETQYF
TRBJ2-7	TRBD2	-	TRBV28	TGTGCCAGTCTACCGCGGGAGCTCTCCTACGAGCAGTACTTC	CASLPRELSYEQYF
TRBJ1-4	TRBD1	-	TRBV6-5	TGTGCCAGCAGTTACTCGACAGGACAGGGTCTGTTTTTT	CASSYSTGQGLFF
TRBJ2-2	-	-	TRBV5-1	TGCGCCAGCAGCTTGTCCCCGGTCCAGGCCCAGAACACCGGGGAGCTGTTTTTT	CASSLSPVQAQNTGELFF
TRBJ1-1	-	-	TRBV6-5	TGTGCCAGCAATAGAGGCAAGAAGAACACTGAAGCTTTCTTT	CASNRGKKNTEAFF
TRBJ2-3	TRBD2	few	TRBV10-3	TGTGCCATCAGCATCCCTAGCGGGGGATCCACAGATACGCAGTATTTT	CAISIPSGGSTDTQYF
TRBJ2-1	-	-	TRBV27	TGTGCCAGCAGTTTCCTCACTTCCTACAATGAGCAGTTCTTC	CASSFLTSYNEQFF
TRBJ1-1	-	-	TRBV25-1	TGTGCCAGCCGAGGGGAGGACACTGAAGCTTTCTTT	CASRGEDTEAFF
TRBJ2-6	-	-	TRBV9	TGTGCCAGCAGCGTAGCTAGGGGCTCTGGGGCCAACGTCCTGACTTTC	CASSVARGSGANVLTF
TRBJ1-5	-	-	TRBV6-5	TGTGCCAGCAGTTACTCACCAGGGTTTCAGCCCCAGCATTTT	CASSYSPGFQPQHF
TRBJ1-2	-	-	TRBV28	TGTGCCAGCAGTACCAGGAACTATGGCTACACCTTC	CASSTRNYGYTF
TRBJ2-5	TRBD2	few	TRBV6-6	TGTGCCAGCAGTCCGATCACCCGGGGGGACCAAGAGACCCAGTACTTC	CASSPITRGDQETQYF